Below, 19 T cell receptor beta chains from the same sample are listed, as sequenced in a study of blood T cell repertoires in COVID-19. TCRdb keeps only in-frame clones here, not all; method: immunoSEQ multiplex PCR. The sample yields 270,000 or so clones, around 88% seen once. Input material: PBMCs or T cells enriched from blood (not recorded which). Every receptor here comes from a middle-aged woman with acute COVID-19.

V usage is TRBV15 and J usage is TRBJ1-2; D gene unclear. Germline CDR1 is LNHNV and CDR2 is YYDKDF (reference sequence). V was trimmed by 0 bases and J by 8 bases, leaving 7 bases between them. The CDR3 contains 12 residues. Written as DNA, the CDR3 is TGTGCCACCAGCAGAGATGCAGCGGGCTACACCTTC. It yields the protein CATSRDAAGYTF. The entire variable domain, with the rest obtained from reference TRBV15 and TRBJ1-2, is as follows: DAMVIQNPRYQVTQFGKPVTLSCSQTLNHNVMYWYQQKSSQAPKLLFHYYDKDFNNEADTPDNFQSRRPNTSFCFLDIRSPGLGDTAMYLCATSRDAAGYTFGSGTRLTVV.

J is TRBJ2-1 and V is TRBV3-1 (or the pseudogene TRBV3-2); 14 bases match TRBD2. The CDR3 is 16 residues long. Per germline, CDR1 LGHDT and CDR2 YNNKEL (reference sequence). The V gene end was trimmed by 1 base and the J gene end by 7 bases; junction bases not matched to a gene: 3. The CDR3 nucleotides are TGTGCCAGCAGCCAAGCCGGGACTAGCGGGGGAAATGAGCAGTTCTTC. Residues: CASSQAGTSGGNEQFF.

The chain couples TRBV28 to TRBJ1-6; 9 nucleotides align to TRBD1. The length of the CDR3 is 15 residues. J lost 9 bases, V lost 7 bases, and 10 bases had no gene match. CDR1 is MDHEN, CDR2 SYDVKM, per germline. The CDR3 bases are TGTGCCAGCACCCAGGGGGACAGGGACCTTTCACCCCTCCACTTT. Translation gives CASTQGDRDLSPLHF.

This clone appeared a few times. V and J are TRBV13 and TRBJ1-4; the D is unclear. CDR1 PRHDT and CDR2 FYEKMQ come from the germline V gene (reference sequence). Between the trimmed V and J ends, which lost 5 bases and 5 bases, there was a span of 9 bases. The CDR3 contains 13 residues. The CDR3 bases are TGTGCCAGCAGCCGGACTGCCAATGAAAAACTGTTTTTT. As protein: CASSRTANEKLFF.

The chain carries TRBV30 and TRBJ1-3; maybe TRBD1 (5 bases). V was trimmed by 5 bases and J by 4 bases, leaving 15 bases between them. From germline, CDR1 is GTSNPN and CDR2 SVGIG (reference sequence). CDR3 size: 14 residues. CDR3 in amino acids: CAWASGGSGNTIYF. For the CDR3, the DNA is TGTGCCTGGGCCTCCGGGGGTTCGGGAAACACCATATATTTT.

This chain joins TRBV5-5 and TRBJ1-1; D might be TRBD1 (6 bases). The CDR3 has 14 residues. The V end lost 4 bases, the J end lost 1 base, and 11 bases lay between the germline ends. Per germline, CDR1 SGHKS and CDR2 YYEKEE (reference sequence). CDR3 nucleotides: TGTGCCAGCAGCCAAATACAGGGGAACACTGAAGCTTTCTTT. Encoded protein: CASSQIQGNTEAFF.

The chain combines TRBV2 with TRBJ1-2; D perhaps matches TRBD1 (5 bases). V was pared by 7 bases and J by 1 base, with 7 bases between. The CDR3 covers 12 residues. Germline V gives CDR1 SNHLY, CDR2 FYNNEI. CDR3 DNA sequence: TGTGCCAGCAAGGACATTAACTATGGCTACACCTTC. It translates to CASKDINYGYTF.

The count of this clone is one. CDR3 coding DNA: TGTGCCAGCTCACCACCAGGGGTTAATGAAAAACTGTTTTTT. Its protein is CASSPPGVNEKLFF. The chain has TRBV18 and TRBJ1-4; TRBD1 might be the D (5 bases). The CDR3 length is 14 residues. V lost 0 bases, J lost 4 bases, and 6 bases lay in between. CDR1 is KGHSH, CDR2 LQKENI, per germline.

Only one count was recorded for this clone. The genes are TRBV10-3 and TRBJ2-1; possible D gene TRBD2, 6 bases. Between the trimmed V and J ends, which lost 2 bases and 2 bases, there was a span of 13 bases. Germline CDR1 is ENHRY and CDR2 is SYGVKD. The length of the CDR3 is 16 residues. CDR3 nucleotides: TGTGCCATCAGTGAGCGTGCGGCTAGCGCCTACAATGAGCAGTTCTTC. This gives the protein CAISERAASAYNEQFF.

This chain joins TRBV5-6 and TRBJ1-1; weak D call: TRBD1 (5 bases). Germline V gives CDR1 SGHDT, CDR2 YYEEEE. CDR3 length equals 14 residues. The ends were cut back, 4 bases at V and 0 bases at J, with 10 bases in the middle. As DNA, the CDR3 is TGTGCCAGCAGCGATAAACAGGTGAACACTGAAGCTTTCTTT. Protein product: CASSDKQVNTEAFF.

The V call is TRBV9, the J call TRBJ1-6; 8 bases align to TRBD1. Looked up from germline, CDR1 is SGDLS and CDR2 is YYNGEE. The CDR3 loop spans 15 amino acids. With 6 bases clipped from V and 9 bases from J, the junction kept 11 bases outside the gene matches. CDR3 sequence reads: CASTPTGERGSPLHF. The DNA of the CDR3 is TGTGCCAGCACCCCGACAGGGGAGCGTGGTTCACCCCTCCACTTT.

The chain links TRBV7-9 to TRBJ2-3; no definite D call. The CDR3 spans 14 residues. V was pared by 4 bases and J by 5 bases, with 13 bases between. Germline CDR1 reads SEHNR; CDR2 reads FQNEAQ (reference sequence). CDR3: CASSSLVTGDTQYF. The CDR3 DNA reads TGTGCCAGCAGCTCGTTGGTGACGGGAGATACGCAGTATTTT.

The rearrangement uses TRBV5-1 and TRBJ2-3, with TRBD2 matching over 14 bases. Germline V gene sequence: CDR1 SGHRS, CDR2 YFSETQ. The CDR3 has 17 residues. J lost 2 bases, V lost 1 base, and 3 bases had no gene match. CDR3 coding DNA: TGCGCCAGCAGCTTGTCGACTAGCGGGAGGGCCACAGATACGCAGTATTTT. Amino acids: CASSLSTSGRATDTQYF.

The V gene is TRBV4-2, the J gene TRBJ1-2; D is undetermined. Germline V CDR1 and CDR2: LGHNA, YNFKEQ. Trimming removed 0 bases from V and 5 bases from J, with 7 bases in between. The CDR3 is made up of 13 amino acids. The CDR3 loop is CASSQDKQYGYTF. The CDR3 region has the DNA TGTGCCAGCAGCCAAGATAAACAATATGGCTACACCTTC.

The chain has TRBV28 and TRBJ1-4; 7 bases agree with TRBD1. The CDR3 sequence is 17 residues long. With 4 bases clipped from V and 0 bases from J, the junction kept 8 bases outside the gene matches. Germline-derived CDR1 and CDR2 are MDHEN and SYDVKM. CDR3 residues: CASSYLTGVTTNEKLFF. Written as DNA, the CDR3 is TGTGCCAGCAGTTACCTAACAGGGGTTACAACTAATGAAAAACTGTTTTTT.

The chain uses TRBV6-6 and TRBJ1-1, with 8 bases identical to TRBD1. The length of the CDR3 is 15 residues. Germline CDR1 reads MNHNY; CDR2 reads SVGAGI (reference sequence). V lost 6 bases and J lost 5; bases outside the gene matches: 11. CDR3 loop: CASRLVGQGRTEAFF. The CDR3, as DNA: TGTGCCAGCAGGCTAGTAGGACAGGGACGGACTGAAGCTTTCTTT.

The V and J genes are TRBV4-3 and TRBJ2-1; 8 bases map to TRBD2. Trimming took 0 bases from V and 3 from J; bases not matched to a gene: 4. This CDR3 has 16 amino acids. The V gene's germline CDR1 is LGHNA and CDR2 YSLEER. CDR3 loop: CASSQDRTSGYNEQFF. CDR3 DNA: TGCGCCAGCAGCCAAGATCGCACTAGCGGCTACAATGAGCAGTTCTTC.

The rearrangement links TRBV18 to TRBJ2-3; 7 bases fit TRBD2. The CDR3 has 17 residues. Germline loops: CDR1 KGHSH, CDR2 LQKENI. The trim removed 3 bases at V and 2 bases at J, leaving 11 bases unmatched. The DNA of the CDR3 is TGTGCCAGCTCACCCCCTAGCGGAGTACCGTACACAGATACGCAGTATTTT. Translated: CASSPPSGVPYTDTQYF.

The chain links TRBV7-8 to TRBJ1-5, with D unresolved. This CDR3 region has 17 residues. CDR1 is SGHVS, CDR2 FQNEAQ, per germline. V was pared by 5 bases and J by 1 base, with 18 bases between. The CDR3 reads CASSLLGSRVSNQPQHF. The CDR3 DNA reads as TGTGCCAGCAGCCTATTGGGGAGTCGCGTGAGCAATCAGCCCCAGCATTTT.